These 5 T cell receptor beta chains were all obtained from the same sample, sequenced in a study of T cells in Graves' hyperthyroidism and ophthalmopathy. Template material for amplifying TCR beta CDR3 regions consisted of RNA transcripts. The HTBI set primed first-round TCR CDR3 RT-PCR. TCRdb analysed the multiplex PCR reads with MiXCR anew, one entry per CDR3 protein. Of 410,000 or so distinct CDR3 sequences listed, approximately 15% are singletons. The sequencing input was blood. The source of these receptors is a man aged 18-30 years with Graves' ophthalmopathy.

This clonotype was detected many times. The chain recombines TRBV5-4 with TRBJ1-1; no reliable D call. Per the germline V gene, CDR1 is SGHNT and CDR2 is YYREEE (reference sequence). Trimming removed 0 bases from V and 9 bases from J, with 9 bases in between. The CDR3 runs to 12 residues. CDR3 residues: CASSLAVGKAFF. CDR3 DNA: TGTGCCAGCAGCTTGGCGGTGGGTAAAGCTTTCTTT.

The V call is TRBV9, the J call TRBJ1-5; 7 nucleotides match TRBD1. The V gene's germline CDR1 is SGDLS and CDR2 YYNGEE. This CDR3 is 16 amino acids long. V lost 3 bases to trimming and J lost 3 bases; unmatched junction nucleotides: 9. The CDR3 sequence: CASSADHRGPNQPQHF. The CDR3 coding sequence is TGTGCCAGCAGCGCAGACCACAGGGGTCCCAATCAGCCCCAGCATTTT.

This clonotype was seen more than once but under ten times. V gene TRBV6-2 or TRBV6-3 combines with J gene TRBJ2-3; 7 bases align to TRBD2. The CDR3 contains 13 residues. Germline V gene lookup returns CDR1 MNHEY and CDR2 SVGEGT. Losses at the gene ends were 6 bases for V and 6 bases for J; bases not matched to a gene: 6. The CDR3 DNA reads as TGTGCCAGCAGAACAAGCGGGGAGGATACGCAGTATTTT. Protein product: CASRTSGEDTQYF.

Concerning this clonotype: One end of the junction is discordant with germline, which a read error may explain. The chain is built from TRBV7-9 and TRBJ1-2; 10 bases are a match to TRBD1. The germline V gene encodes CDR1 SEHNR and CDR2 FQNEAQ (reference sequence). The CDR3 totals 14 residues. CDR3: CANSLGQGVDGYTF. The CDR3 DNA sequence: TGTGCCAACAGCTTAGGACAGGGGGTGGATGGCTACACCTTC. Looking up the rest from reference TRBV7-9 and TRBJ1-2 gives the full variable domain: DTGVSQNPRHKITKRGQNVTFRCDPISEHNRLYWYRQTLGQGPEFLTYFQNEAQLEKSRLLSDRFSAERPKGSFSTLEIQRTEQGDSAMYLCANSLGQGVDGYTFGSGTRLTVV.

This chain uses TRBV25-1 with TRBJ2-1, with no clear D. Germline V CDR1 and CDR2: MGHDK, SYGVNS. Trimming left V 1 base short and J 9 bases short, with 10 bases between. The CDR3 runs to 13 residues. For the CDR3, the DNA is TGTGCCAGCAGTGAATCGGGTAGCAGTGAGCAGTTCTTC. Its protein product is CASSESGSSEQFF.